The rows below give T cell receptor beta chains drawn from one sample of a study of shared clonotypes between healthy human individuals. TCRdb's table, derived via immunoSEQ multiplex PCR, lists solely in-frame clones and lacks some. Of about 520,000 clones listed, approximately 81% are singletons. Specimen: PBMCs. The receptors were sampled from a woman between 40 and 55 years old in good health. Some clones in this sample may be carry-over from other donors' samples. CDR3s include the opening cysteine and the closing phenylalanine or tryptophan. The order of the fields is clone size, J gene, D gene, V gene, CDR3 length, CDR3 DNA, CDR3 protein. A D gene is named only where the DNA matches it firmly. Clone size is given for some rows only: seen once, a few or many times, or a class if the clone is expanded.

abundance: once; j_gene: TRBJ2-3; d_gene: TRBD2; v_gene: TRBV29-1; len: 16; CDR3nt: TGCAGCGTAGGGCTAGCGGGAGGGCCCCGCACAGATACGCAGTATTTT; CDR3aa: CSVGLAGGPRTDTQYF
abundance: NA; j_gene: TRBJ2-7; d_gene: NA; v_gene: TRBV4-2; len: 16; CDR3nt: TGTGCCAGCAGCCAAGACCCCACCGCGGCCTCCTACGAGCAGTACTTC; CDR3aa: CASSQDPTAASYEQYF
abundance: NA; j_gene: TRBJ1-2; d_gene: NA; v_gene: TRBV4-1; len: 14; CDR3nt: TGCGCCAGCAGCCGCGCGACGGGACGGTATGGCTACACCTTC; CDR3aa: CASSRATGRYGYTF
abundance: NA; j_gene: TRBJ2-2; d_gene: NA; v_gene: TRBV7-3; len: 18; CDR3nt: TGTGCCAGCAGCTTATTACGCAAGGGACACGGGAACACCGGGGAGCTGTTTTTT; CDR3aa: CASSLLRKGHGNTGELFF
abundance: once; j_gene: TRBJ2-5; d_gene: NA; v_gene: TRBV7-3; len: 12; CDR3nt: TGTGCCAGCAGCCGGCTTGGGGAGACCCAGTACTTC; CDR3aa: CASSRLGETQYF
abundance: NA; j_gene: TRBJ2-7; d_gene: NA; v_gene: TRBV25-1; len: 13; CDR3nt: TGTGCCAGCAGTGAGGGCAGGAACTACGAGCAGTACTTC; CDR3aa: CASSEGRNYEQYF
abundance: NA; j_gene: TRBJ2-2; d_gene: NA; v_gene: TRBV2; len: 15; CDR3nt: TGTGCCAGCAAAAACAGGATCTCGAACACCGGGGAGCTGTTTTTT; CDR3aa: CASKNRISNTGELFF
abundance: NA; j_gene: TRBJ1-5; d_gene: NA; v_gene: TRBV28; len: 15; CDR3nt: TGTGCCAGCAGTTTAGGCAGCGTGGGGGATCAGCCACAGCATTTT; CDR3aa: CASSLGSVGDQPQHF
abundance: NA; j_gene: TRBJ2-3; d_gene: TRBD2; v_gene: TRBV7-2; len: 16; CDR3nt: TGTGCCAGCAGCCCCCGACTAGCGGGAGGAACAGATACGCAGTATTTT; CDR3aa: CASSPRLAGGTDTQYF
abundance: NA; j_gene: TRBJ2-7; d_gene: TRBD1; v_gene: TRBV5-1; len: 15; CDR3nt: TGCGCCAGCAGCTTGCCGGGACAGGGGAACTACGAGCAGTACTTC; CDR3aa: CASSLPGQGNYEQYF
abundance: NA; j_gene: TRBJ1-2; d_gene: TRBD1; v_gene: TRBV10-3; len: 14; CDR3nt: TGTGCCATCACAGGGACAGGGGGGCACTATGGCTACACCTTC; CDR3aa: CAITGTGGHYGYTF
abundance: NA; j_gene: TRBJ2-2; d_gene: TRBD2; v_gene: TRBV5-4; len: 17; CDR3nt: TGTGCCAGCAGCGGGGGACTAGCGGGAGCCAACACCGGGGAGCTGTTTTTT; CDR3aa: CASSGGLAGANTGELFF
abundance: few; j_gene: TRBJ2-3; d_gene: NA; v_gene: TRBV18; len: 12; CDR3nt: TGTGCCAGCTCACAGGGTTCAGATACGCAGTATTTT; CDR3aa: CASSQGSDTQYF
abundance: NA; j_gene: TRBJ1-4; d_gene: TRBD1; v_gene: TRBV5-1; len: 14; CDR3nt: TGCGCCAGCAGCTCCGGGACAGGCGGCGAAAAACTGTTTTTT; CDR3aa: CASSSGTGGEKLFF
abundance: few; j_gene: TRBJ2-5; d_gene: NA; v_gene: TRBV10-2; len: 11; CDR3nt: TGCGCCAGCAGTGAGTCGGAGACCCAGTACTTC; CDR3aa: CASSESETQYF
abundance: NA; j_gene: TRBJ2-1; d_gene: NA; v_gene: TRBV7-3; len: 16; CDR3nt: TGTGCCAGCAGCTTAAGGTCACAGGGCGTTCGCAATGAGCAGTTCTTC; CDR3aa: CASSLRSQGVRNEQFF
abundance: NA; j_gene: TRBJ2-7; d_gene: TRBD2; v_gene: TRBV7-3; len: 15; CDR3nt: TGTGCCAGCAGACCTAGCGGGAGGATCCTTTACGAGCAGTACTTC; CDR3aa: CASRPSGRILYEQYF
abundance: NA; j_gene: TRBJ1-1; d_gene: NA; v_gene: TRBV19; len: 14; CDR3nt: TGTGCCAGTAGTATGGGCCCTTCGAACACTGAAGCTTTCTTT; CDR3aa: CASSMGPSNTEAFF
abundance: few; j_gene: TRBJ2-1; d_gene: NA; v_gene: TRBV7-6; len: 14; CDR3nt: TGTGCCAGCAGCGTCGCCCCTAGCGCCCATGAGCAGTTCTTC; CDR3aa: CASSVAPSAHEQFF
abundance: NA; j_gene: TRBJ1-2; d_gene: NA; v_gene: TRBV4-1; len: 18; CDR3nt: TGCGCCAGCAGCCAAGAGGGTGTAGGGGCGATCGGTGACTATGGCTACACCTTC; CDR3aa: CASSQEGVGAIGDYGYTF
abundance: once; j_gene: TRBJ2-3; d_gene: TRBD2; v_gene: TRBV2; len: 16; CDR3nt: TGTGCCAGCAGGGAAGGGAGCGGGAGGGCCCCCAGTACGCAGTATTTT; CDR3aa: CASREGSGRAPSTQYF
abundance: NA; j_gene: TRBJ2-6; d_gene: TRBD2; v_gene: TRBV7-9; len: 17; CDR3nt: TGTGCCAGCAGCTTAAGGGAGGGGCGGTCTGGGGCCAACGTCCTGACTTTC; CDR3aa: CASSLREGRSGANVLTF
abundance: NA; j_gene: TRBJ1-1; d_gene: TRBD1; v_gene: TRBV30; len: 14; CDR3nt: TGTGCCTGGAGCGCGGACAGGATGAACACTGAAGCTTTCTTT; CDR3aa: CAWSADRMNTEAFF
abundance: NA; j_gene: TRBJ1-1; d_gene: NA; v_gene: TRBV5-1; len: 11; CDR3nt: TGCGCCAGCAGCTTGGGTGGGGAAGCTTTCTTT; CDR3aa: CASSLGGEAFF
abundance: many; j_gene: TRBJ2-3; d_gene: NA; v_gene: TRBV23-1; len: 16; CDR3nt: TGCGCCAGCAGTCAATCAAGGCAGCCTCCCACAGATACGCAGTATTTT; CDR3aa: CASSQSRQPPTDTQYF
abundance: NA; j_gene: TRBJ1-6; d_gene: NA; v_gene: TRBV5-6; len: 12; CDR3nt: TGTGCCAGCAGCTCCTATAATTCACCCCTCCACTTT; CDR3aa: CASSSYNSPLHF
abundance: NA; j_gene: TRBJ2-2; d_gene: NA; v_gene: TRBV18; len: 16; CDR3nt: TGTGCCAGCTCACCGTCCCTGGCGGGGAACACCGGGGAGCTGTTTTTT; CDR3aa: CASSPSLAGNTGELFF
abundance: few; j_gene: TRBJ2-2; d_gene: NA; v_gene: TRBV5-1; len: 16; CDR3nt: TGCGCCAGCAGCTCCGGGACAACCGCGAACACCGGGGAGCTGTTTTTT; CDR3aa: CASSSGTTANTGELFF
abundance: NA; j_gene: TRBJ2-1; d_gene: TRBD2; v_gene: TRBV6-1; len: 14; CDR3nt: TGTGCCAGCAGTCCCGGGACTAGCGGCGTTGAGCAGTTCTTC; CDR3aa: CASSPGTSGVEQFF
abundance: NA; j_gene: TRBJ1-4; d_gene: NA; v_gene: TRBV28; len: 17; CDR3nt: TGTGCCAGCAGGCCGGGACGGCGGACCCCAACTAATGAAAAACTGTTTTTT; CDR3aa: CASRPGRRTPTNEKLFF
abundance: few; j_gene: TRBJ2-3; d_gene: TRBD2; v_gene: TRBV7-3; len: 15; CDR3nt: TGTGCCAGCAGCTTTTCGGGAGGGCGTGGGGATACGCAGTATTTT; CDR3aa: CASSFSGGRGDTQYF
abundance: once; j_gene: TRBJ1-1; d_gene: NA; v_gene: TRBV4-1; len: 13; CDR3nt: TGCGCCAGCAGCCAAGCCACGAACACTGAAGCTTTCTTT; CDR3aa: CASSQATNTEAFF
abundance: NA; j_gene: TRBJ2-3; d_gene: TRBD2; v_gene: TRBV28; len: 14; CDR3nt: TGTGCCAGCAGCCGACTAGCGGGCACAGATACGCAGTATTTT; CDR3aa: CASSRLAGTDTQYF
abundance: NA; j_gene: TRBJ2-1; d_gene: NA; v_gene: TRBV18; len: 13; CDR3nt: TGTGCCAGCTCACCCGACTCCTACAATGAGCAGTTCTTC; CDR3aa: CASSPDSYNEQFF
abundance: NA; j_gene: TRBJ2-1; d_gene: TRBD2; v_gene: TRBV2; len: 14; CDR3nt: TGTGCCAGCAGCCTAGCGGAAACCTACAATGAGCAGTTCTTC; CDR3aa: CASSLAETYNEQFF
abundance: NA; j_gene: TRBJ1-3; d_gene: NA; v_gene: TRBV5-1; len: 14; CDR3nt: TGCGCCAGCAGCTTGGGGATAGCGGGAAACACCATATATTTT; CDR3aa: CASSLGIAGNTIYF
abundance: NA; j_gene: TRBJ2-5; d_gene: NA; v_gene: TRBV10-3; len: 11; CDR3nt: TGTGCCACCCAAACCCAAGAGACCCAGTACTTC; CDR3aa: CATQTQETQYF
abundance: NA; j_gene: TRBJ2-3; d_gene: NA; v_gene: TRBV13; len: 16; CDR3nt: TGTGCCAGCAGCTCCCGGACGGGGGAGGTCACAGATACGCAGTATTTT; CDR3aa: CASSSRTGEVTDTQYF
abundance: NA; j_gene: TRBJ1-5; d_gene: NA; v_gene: TRBV27; len: 10; CDR3nt: TGTGCCAGCAGAGGGCAGCCCCAGCATTTT; CDR3aa: CASRGQPQHF
abundance: NA; j_gene: TRBJ2-3; d_gene: NA; v_gene: TRBV29-1; len: 13; CDR3nt: TGCAGCGTTGAAGGGGCGGGACCAGATACGCAGTATTTT; CDR3aa: CSVEGAGPDTQYF
abundance: NA; j_gene: TRBJ1-4; d_gene: TRBD1; v_gene: TRBV28; len: 16; CDR3nt: TGTGCCAGCAGAGGACAGGGGGCGGGATCTAATGAAAAACTGTTTTTT; CDR3aa: CASRGQGAGSNEKLFF
abundance: NA; j_gene: TRBJ2-5; d_gene: NA; v_gene: TRBV7-2; len: 15; CDR3nt: TGTGCCAGCAGCTCCGACCGAAACGGGGTAGAGACCCAGTACTTC; CDR3aa: CASSSDRNGVETQYF
abundance: NA; j_gene: TRBJ2-7; d_gene: NA; v_gene: TRBV2; len: 14; CDR3nt: TGTGCCAGCAGCCCATCGGGGTTCTCCTACGAGCAGTACTTC; CDR3aa: CASSPSGFSYEQYF
abundance: NA; j_gene: TRBJ2-1; d_gene: NA; v_gene: TRBV6-4; len: 14; CDR3nt: TGTGCCAGCAGTGGTTCGGCGGAGATGAATGAGCAGTTCTTC; CDR3aa: CASSGSAEMNEQFF
abundance: few; j_gene: TRBJ2-7; d_gene: NA; v_gene: TRBV7-9; len: 12; CDR3nt: TGTGCCAGCAGCTTGATAAGCTACGAGCAGTACTTC; CDR3aa: CASSLISYEQYF
abundance: once; j_gene: TRBJ2-5; d_gene: NA; v_gene: TRBV15; len: 15; CDR3nt: TGTGCCACCAGCAGAGAGCGTGCGGGACAAGAGACCCAGTACTTC; CDR3aa: CATSRERAGQETQYF
abundance: NA; j_gene: TRBJ2-6; d_gene: TRBD2; v_gene: TRBV28; len: 20; CDR3nt: TGTGCCAGCAGCAGGACCCGGACTAGCGGGGCGCTCTCTGGGGTCAACGTCCTGACTTTC; CDR3aa: CASSRTRTSGALSGVNVLTF
abundance: NA; j_gene: TRBJ2-1; d_gene: NA; v_gene: TRBV5-4; len: 14; CDR3nt: TGTGCCAGCAGCTCCCAGGGGGGATACAATGAGCAGTTCTTC; CDR3aa: CASSSQGGYNEQFF
abundance: NA; j_gene: TRBJ1-1; d_gene: NA; v_gene: TRBV19; len: 13; CDR3nt: TGTGCCAGTAGTATCGGACCGAACACTGAAGCTTTCTTT; CDR3aa: CASSIGPNTEAFF
abundance: NA; j_gene: TRBJ2-7; d_gene: NA; v_gene: TRBV18; len: 12; CDR3nt: TGTGCCAGCTCACAGGAGGGGTACGAGCAGTACTTC; CDR3aa: CASSQEGYEQYF
abundance: NA; j_gene: TRBJ1-4; d_gene: TRBD1; v_gene: TRBV6-1; len: 13; CDR3nt: TGTGCCAGCAGTGAAGCGCTCTTGGGACAGACTTCTTTT; CDR3aa: CASSEALLGQTSF
abundance: few; j_gene: TRBJ1-4; d_gene: NA; v_gene: TRBV29-1; len: 15; CDR3nt: TGCAGCGTTTACGACACAGGACAGTTGGATGAAAAACTGTTTTTT; CDR3aa: CSVYDTGQLDEKLFF
abundance: NA; j_gene: TRBJ1-4; d_gene: TRBD1; v_gene: TRBV30; len: 13; CDR3nt: TGTGCCTGCTCCGGGACAGCTTATGAAAAACTGTTTTTT; CDR3aa: CACSGTAYEKLFF
abundance: NA; j_gene: TRBJ1-2; d_gene: TRBD1; v_gene: TRBV27; len: 14; CDR3nt: TGTGCCAGCACTCGGAAAGGGGGCGACTATGGCTACACCTTC; CDR3aa: CASTRKGGDYGYTF
abundance: NA; j_gene: TRBJ1-2; d_gene: TRBD1; v_gene: TRBV4-1; len: 16; CDR3nt: TGCGCCAGCAGCCAAGATCCGGCAGGGGGGTACTATGGCTACACCTTC; CDR3aa: CASSQDPAGGYYGYTF